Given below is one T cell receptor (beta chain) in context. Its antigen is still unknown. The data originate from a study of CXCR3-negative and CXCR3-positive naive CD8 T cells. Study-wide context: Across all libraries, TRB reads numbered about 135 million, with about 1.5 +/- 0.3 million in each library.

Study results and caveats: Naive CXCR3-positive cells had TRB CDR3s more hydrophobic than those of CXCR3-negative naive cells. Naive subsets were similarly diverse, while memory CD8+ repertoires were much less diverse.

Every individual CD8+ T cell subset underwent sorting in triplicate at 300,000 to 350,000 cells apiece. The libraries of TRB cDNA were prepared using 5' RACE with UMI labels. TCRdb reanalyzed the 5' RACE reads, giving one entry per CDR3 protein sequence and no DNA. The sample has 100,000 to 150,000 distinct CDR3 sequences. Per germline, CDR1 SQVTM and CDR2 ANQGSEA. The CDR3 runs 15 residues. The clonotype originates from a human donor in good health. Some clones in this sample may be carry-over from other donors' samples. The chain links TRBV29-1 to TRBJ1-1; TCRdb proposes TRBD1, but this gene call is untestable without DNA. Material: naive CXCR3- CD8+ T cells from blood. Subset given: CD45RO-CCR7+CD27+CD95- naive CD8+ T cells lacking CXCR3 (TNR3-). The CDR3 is CSVEDPDRLNTEAFF.